This is a list of T cell receptor beta chains from one sample in a study of T cell responses to AZD1222 COVID-19 vaccine. This table comes from immunoSEQ multiplex PCR, and its TCRdb copy is limited to in-frame clones, with some not included. The table records 130,000 to 150,000 clones, roughly 92% of them present only once. The sequencing used peripheral blood, collected on day 0 of AZD1222 vaccination. The receptors were gathered from an adult in good health. Both conserved end residues are part of each CDR3. D genes are given only for firm matches. Clone size is given for some rows only: seen once, a few or many times, or a class if the clone is expanded.

J gene: TRBJ2-1
D gene: .
clone size: .
V gene: TRBV9
CDR3 protein: CASSVAVRKYNEQFF
CDR3 DNA: TGTGCCAGCAGCGTAGCAGTTCGGAAATACAATGAGCAGTTCTTC

J gene: TRBJ2-5
D gene: TRBD1
clone size: .
V gene: TRBV24-1
CDR3 protein: CATSDPIRTGVGKETQYF
CDR3 DNA: TGTGCCACCAGTGACCCTATTAGGACAGGGGTAGGGAAAGAGACCCAGTACTTC

J gene: TRBJ1-4
D gene: .
clone size: once
V gene: TRBV27
CDR3 protein: CASSPQGVRRTNEKLFF
CDR3 DNA: TGTGCCAGCAGCCCACAGGGAGTCAGGCGAACTAATGAAAAACTGTTTTTT

J gene: TRBJ1-2
D gene: TRBD1
clone size: .
V gene: TRBV5-1
CDR3 protein: CASSFGTGEGYTF
CDR3 DNA: TGCGCCAGCAGCTTCGGGACAGGGGAAGGCTACACCTTC

J gene: TRBJ2-5
D gene: .
clone size: .
V gene: TRBV6-1
CDR3 protein: CASSEGLVSIETQYF
CDR3 DNA: TGTGCCAGCAGTGAAGGGTTAGTCAGTATAGAGACCCAGTACTTC

J gene: TRBJ1-5
D gene: .
clone size: .
V gene: TRBV19
CDR3 protein: CASRTQGRGQPQHF
CDR3 DNA: TGTGCCAGTAGGACACAGGGTCGGGGTCAGCCCCAGCATTTT

J gene: TRBJ2-1
D gene: TRBD1
clone size: .
V gene: TRBV2
CDR3 protein: CASRGTGGTEQFF
CDR3 DNA: TGTGCCAGCAGGGGGACAGGGGGCACTGAGCAGTTCTTC

J gene: TRBJ1-1
D gene: .
clone size: .
V gene: TRBV2
CDR3 protein: CASSEGAGWVGDTEAFF
CDR3 DNA: TGTGCCAGCAGTGAAGGCGCAGGGTGGGTAGGGGACACTGAAGCTTTCTTT

J gene: TRBJ2-3
D gene: .
clone size: once
V gene: TRBV4-1
CDR3 protein: CASSQSATRGTDTQYF
CDR3 DNA: TGCGCCAGCAGCCAATCCGCGACTAGGGGCACAGATACGCAGTATTTT

J gene: TRBJ2-1
D gene: .
clone size: .
V gene: TRBV24-1
CDR3 protein: CATSDRASLSSYNEQFF
CDR3 DNA: TGTGCCACCAGTGATCGAGCGTCCCTGAGCTCCTACAATGAGCAGTTCTTC

J gene: TRBJ2-2
D gene: TRBD1
clone size: few
V gene: TRBV15
CDR3 protein: CATSTKTGGEGVELFF
CDR3 DNA: TGTGCCACCAGCACTAAAACAGGGGGTGAGGGGGTGGAGCTGTTTTTT

J gene: TRBJ2-7
D gene: .
clone size: few
V gene: TRBV15
CDR3 protein: CATTYEQYF
CDR3 DNA: TGTGCCACAACCTACGAGCAGTACTTC

J gene: TRBJ2-3
D gene: .
clone size: .
V gene: TRBV5-5
CDR3 protein: CASSFYVTRGTDTQYF
CDR3 DNA: TGTGCCAGCAGCTTTTATGTCACTAGGGGCACAGATACGCAGTATTTT

J gene: TRBJ2-1
D gene: .
clone size: .
V gene: TRBV28
CDR3 protein: CASSLSGWKPNPYNEQFF
CDR3 DNA: TGTGCCAGCAGTTTATCCGGTTGGAAACCCAATCCCTACAATGAGCAGTTCTTC

J gene: TRBJ2-3
D gene: TRBD2
clone size: .
V gene: TRBV4-1
CDR3 protein: CASSLLLAGSTDTQYF
CDR3 DNA: TGCGCCAGCAGCCTCCTACTAGCGGGCAGCACAGATACGCAGTATTTT

J gene: TRBJ1-2
D gene: .
clone size: .
V gene: TRBV28
CDR3 protein: CASSFRLRGNYGYTF
CDR3 DNA: TGTGCCAGCAGTTTTCGGCTAAGGGGTAACTATGGCTACACCTTC

J gene: TRBJ1-6
D gene: TRBD1
clone size: .
V gene: TRBV30
CDR3 protein: CACLDRGLSNSPLHF
CDR3 DNA: TGTGCCTGCCTTGACAGGGGGCTAAGTAATTCACCCCTCCACTTT

J gene: TRBJ2-1
D gene: .
clone size: .
V gene: TRBV7-3
CDR3 protein: CASSLNGASSYNEQFF
CDR3 DNA: TGTGCCAGCAGCTTAAATGGCGCGAGCTCCTACAATGAGCAGTTCTTC

J gene: TRBJ2-1
D gene: TRBD2
clone size: few
V gene: TRBV19
CDR3 protein: CASSIVAGGYEQFF
CDR3 DNA: TGTGCCAGTAGTATCGTAGCGGGAGGCTATGAGCAGTTCTTC

J gene: TRBJ2-1
D gene: .
clone size: .
V gene: TRBV27
CDR3 protein: CASSPPRESYNEQFF
CDR3 DNA: TGTGCCAGCAGTCCGCCCCGGGAGTCTTACAATGAGCAGTTCTTC

J gene: TRBJ1-5
D gene: .
clone size: .
V gene: TRBV7-9
CDR3 protein: CASSSSDLGWDQPQHF
CDR3 DNA: TGTGCCAGCAGCTCCTCTGACCTTGGATGGGATCAGCCCCAGCATTTT

J gene: TRBJ2-1
D gene: TRBD2
clone size: .
V gene: TRBV7-8
CDR3 protein: CASSLTSGTTSSYNEQFF
CDR3 DNA: TGTGCCAGCAGCCTGACTAGCGGGACGACCAGCTCCTACAATGAGCAGTTCTTC